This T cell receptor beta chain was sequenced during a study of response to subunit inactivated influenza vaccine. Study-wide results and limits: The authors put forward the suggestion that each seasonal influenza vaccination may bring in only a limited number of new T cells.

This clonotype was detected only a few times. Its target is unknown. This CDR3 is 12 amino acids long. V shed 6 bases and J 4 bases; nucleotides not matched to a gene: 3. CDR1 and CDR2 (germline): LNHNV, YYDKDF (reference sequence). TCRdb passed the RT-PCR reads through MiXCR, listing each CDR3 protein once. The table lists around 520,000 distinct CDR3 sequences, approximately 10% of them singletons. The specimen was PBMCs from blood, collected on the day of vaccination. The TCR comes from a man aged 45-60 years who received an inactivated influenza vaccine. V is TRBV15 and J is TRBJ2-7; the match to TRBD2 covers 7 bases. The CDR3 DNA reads TGTGCCACCAGTGCTAGCGGTTACGAGCAGTACTTC. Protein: CATSASGYEQYF.